This entry features one TCR beta chain sequence. In the authors' workflow: Cell counts per sample came from amplifying reference gene primers. Produced via immunoSEQ multiplex PCR; TCRdb's table is partial and in-frame only. D and trimming come from the DNA, and the V and J calls and clone size come from that table. This sample has some 220,000 clones, with more than 70% found just once. This specimen comes from a study of blood T cell repertoires in COVID-19. Across the whole study: The United States, Italy and Spain supplied acute and convalescent COVID-19 samples. T cells, B-cell-depleted T cells, or PBMCs supplied cDNA or gDNA.

The V gene end was trimmed by 3 bases and the J gene end by 7 bases; junction bases not matched to a gene: 2. The CDR3 length is 13 residues. Germline V lookup: CDR1 MDHEN, CDR2 SYDVKM. The origin of this receptor is a human donor in a cohort sampled during active COVID-19. The sequenced sample consisted of peripheral blood. The gene calls are TRBV28 and TRBJ1-1; TRBD1 matches 10 bases. The CDR3 spells CASSLGQGFEAFF. In DNA form, the CDR3 reads TGTGCCAGCAGTTTGGGACAGGGGTTTGAAGCTTTCTTT.